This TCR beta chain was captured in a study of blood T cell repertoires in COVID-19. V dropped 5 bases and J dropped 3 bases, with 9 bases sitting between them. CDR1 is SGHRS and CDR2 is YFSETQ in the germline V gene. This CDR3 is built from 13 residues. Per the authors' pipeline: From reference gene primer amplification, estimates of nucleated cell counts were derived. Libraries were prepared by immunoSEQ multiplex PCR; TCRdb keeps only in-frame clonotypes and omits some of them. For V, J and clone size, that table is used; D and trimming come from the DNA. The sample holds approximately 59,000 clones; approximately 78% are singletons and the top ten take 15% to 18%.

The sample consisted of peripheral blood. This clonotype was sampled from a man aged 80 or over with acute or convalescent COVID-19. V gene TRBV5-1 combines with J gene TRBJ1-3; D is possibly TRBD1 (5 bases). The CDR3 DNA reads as TGCGCCAGCAGACAGGATCTTGGAAACACCATATATTTT. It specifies CASRQDLGNTIYF.